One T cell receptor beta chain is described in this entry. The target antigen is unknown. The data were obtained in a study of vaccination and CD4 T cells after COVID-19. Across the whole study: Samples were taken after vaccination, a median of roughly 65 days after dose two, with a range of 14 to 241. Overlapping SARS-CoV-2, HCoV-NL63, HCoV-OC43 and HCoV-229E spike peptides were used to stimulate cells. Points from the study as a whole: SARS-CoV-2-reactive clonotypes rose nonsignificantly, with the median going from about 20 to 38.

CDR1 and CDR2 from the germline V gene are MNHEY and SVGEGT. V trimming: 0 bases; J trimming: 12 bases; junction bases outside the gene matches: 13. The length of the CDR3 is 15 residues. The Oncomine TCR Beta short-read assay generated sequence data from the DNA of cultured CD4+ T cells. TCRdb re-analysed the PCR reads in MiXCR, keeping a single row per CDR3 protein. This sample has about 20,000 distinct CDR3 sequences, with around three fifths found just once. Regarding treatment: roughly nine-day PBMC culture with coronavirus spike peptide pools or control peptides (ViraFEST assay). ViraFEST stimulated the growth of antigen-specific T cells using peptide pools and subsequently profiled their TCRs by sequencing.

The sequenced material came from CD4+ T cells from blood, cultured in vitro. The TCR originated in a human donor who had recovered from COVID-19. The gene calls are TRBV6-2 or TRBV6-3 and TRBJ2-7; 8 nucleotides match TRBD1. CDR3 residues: CASSYSGRGPPPGYF. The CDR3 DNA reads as TGTGCCAGCAGTTACTCCGGCAGGGGGCCCCCTCCGGGGTACTTC.